This T cell receptor beta chain was sequenced during a study of blood T cell repertoires in COVID-19. Study context: Acute and convalescent COVID-19 specimens originated in the United States, Italy and Spain. T cells, B-cell-depleted T cells, or PBMCs provided the cDNA or gDNA that served as material.

This CDR3 comprises 16 residues. Germline V gene sequence: CDR1 MNHEY, CDR2 SMNVEV (reference sequence). V was shortened by 2 bases and J by 10 bases, with 18 bases between the two germline ends. Study processing details: Estimates of nucleated cell counts were drawn from the amplification of reference gene primers. The repertoire was sequenced with immunoSEQ multiplex PCR; TCRdb's copy has only in-frame clones and lacks some. Clone size and V and J calls were adopted from that table, with D and trimming inferred from the DNA. The sample has 35,000 to 50,000 clones, around 76% seen once. The chain links TRBV27 to TRBJ1-6; D gene uncertain. The specimen sequenced was peripheral blood. This clonotype was sampled from an elderly man with acute or convalescent COVID-19. The CDR3 loop reads CASSLISAGVGSPLHF. The DNA for the CDR3 is TGTGCCAGCAGTTTAATATCAGCAGGCGTAGGATCACCCCTCCACTTT.